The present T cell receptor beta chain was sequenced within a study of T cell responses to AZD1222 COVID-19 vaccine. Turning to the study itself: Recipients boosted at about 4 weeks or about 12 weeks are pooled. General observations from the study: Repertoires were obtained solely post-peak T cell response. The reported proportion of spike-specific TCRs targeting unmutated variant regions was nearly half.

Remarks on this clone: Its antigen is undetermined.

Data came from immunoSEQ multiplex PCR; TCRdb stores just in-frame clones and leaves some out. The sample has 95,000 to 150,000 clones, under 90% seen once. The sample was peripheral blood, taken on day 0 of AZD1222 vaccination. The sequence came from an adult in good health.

Here the CDR3 reads CASSLRGLYEQYF. Here the CDR3 DNA reads TGTGCCAGCAGTTTACGTGGCCTCTACGAGCAGTACTTC. This sequence joins TRBV28 and TRBJ2-7, with D hard to call. Per the germline V gene, CDR1 is MDHEN and CDR2 is SYDVKM. There are 13 residues in the CDR3. Deletions cut 2 bases from V and 3 bases from J, with 8 bases between.